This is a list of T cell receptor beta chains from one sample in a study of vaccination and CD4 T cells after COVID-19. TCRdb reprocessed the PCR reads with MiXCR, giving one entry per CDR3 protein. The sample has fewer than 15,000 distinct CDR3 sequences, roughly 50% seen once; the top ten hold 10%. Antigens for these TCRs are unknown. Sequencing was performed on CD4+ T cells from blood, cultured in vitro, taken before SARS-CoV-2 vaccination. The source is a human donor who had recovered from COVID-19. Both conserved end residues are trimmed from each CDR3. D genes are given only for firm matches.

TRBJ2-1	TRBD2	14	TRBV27	ASMRFGGSSYNEQF
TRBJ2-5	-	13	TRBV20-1	SAFGADKYQETQY
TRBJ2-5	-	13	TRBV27	ASSLTGGFLETQY
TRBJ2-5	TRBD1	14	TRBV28	ASSFPLTGGLETQY
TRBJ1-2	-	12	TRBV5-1	ASSLGDANYGYT
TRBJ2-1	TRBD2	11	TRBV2	ASSRDYGQVKF
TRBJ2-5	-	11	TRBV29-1	SLQTGTSETQY
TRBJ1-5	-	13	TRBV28	ASVLGGGRSQPQH
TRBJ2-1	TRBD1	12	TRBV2	ASSVDRSYNEQF
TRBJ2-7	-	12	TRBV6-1	ASSHPERTYEQY
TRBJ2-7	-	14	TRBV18	ASSPPSTGKIYEQY
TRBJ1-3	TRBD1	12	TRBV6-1	ASSVGQGGNTIY
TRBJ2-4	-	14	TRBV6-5	ASSYSSGLAKNIQY
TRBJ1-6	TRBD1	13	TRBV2	ASSDGTGRNSPLH
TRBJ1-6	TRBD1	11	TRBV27	ASRDSLNSPLH
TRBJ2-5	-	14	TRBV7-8	ASSSVEAPGWETQY
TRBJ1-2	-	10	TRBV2	ASSVVRDGYT
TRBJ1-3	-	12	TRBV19	ASRTQGSGNTIY
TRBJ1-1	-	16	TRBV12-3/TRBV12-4	ASRPYIIGAVRNTEAF
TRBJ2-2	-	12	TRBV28	ASMPSLETGELF
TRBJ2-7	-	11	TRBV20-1	SAPDRSSYEQY
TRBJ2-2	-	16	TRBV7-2	ASSLVPGAELPWGELF
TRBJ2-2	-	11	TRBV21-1	ASSKQGTGELF